This T cell receptor beta chain derives from a study of sequential checkpoint blockade in melanoma. Study overall: Arm A got nivolumab then ipilimumab; arm B the reverse, 1:1. After both sequences, patients received maintenance nivolumab.

Repertoires were generated with immunoSEQ multiplex PCR, while TCRdb's copy carries only in-frame clones and drops some. This sample has over 15,000 clones, with approximately 81% found just once. This CDR3 has 15 amino acids. Germline V gene lookup returns CDR1 MNHNY and CDR2 SVGAGI (reference sequence). V gave up 6 bases and J gave up 5 bases; unmatched junction bases: 6. Treatment specified: randomized to nivolumab then ipilimumab (arm A) or the reverse (arm B). Sorted cells were live CD3+CD8+, lacking CD19 and CD56, from PBMCs. The TCR originated in a human donor with melanoma. Sequencing was performed on CD8+ T cells sorted from blood (inferred from file names), taken from a patient given nivolumab and ipilimumab in sequence. The rearrangement joins TRBV6-6 to TRBJ2-2, with 10 bases lining up with TRBD1. CDR3: CASSPGQGHTGELFF. The CDR3 bases are TGTGCCAGCAGCCCGGGACAGGGGCATACCGGGGAGCTGTTTTTT.